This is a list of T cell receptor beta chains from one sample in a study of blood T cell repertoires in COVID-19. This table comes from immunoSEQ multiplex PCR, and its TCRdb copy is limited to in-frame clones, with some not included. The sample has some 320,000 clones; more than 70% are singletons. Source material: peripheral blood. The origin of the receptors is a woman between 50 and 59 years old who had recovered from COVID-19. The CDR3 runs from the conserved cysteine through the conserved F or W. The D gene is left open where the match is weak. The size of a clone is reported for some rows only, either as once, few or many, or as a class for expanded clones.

TGTGCCAGCAGCTTGGCCAGACTAGCGGGATTTGGAGATGAGCAGTTCTTC	CASSLARLAGFGDEQFF	TRBJ2-1	TRBD2	.	TRBV5-8
TGTGCCAGCAGTTTTGGGGGGGGGCCTAGGTACGAGCAGTACTTC	CASSFGGGPRYEQYF	TRBJ2-7	.	.	TRBV28
TGTGCCGGGGCGGAGACAGCGAATGAGCAGTTCTTC	CAGAETANEQFF	TRBJ2-1	.	.	TRBV6-5
TGCGCCAGCAGCCAAGTCCCTAGCGGGGAAGAGACCCAGTACTTC	CASSQVPSGEETQYF	TRBJ2-5	TRBD2	.	TRBV4-3
TGTGCCTGGAGTACAGGTAGTAACTATGGCTACACCTTC	CAWSTGSNYGYTF	TRBJ1-2	.	.	TRBV30
TGTGCCAGCAGCCTCACAGGGGTCGGCTACACCTTC	CASSLTGVGYTF	TRBJ1-2	TRBD1	few	TRBV6-5
TGTGCCAGCAGCTCACACTCCGGGACTGTCGAGTACTTC	CASSSHSGTVEYF	TRBJ2-5	.	.	TRBV3-1/TRBV3-2
TGTGCCAGCAGCTCTGGACTGTCCTACGAGCAGTACTTC	CASSSGLSYEQYF	TRBJ2-7	.	once	TRBV5-6
TGTGCCAGCTCCCCGGGGGGGGTCGAGCAGTACTTC	CASSPGGVEQYF	TRBJ2-7	TRBD2	.	TRBV18
TGTGCCAGCAGTTACCCGAGAGGGCCCATTCAGTACTTC	CASSYPRGPIQYF	TRBJ2-4	.	.	TRBV6-2/TRBV6-3
TGTGCCAGCAGCCGAACCCTGACAGGGGCGGTCGGCTACACCTTC	CASSRTLTGAVGYTF	TRBJ1-2	TRBD1	.	TRBV6-5
TGTGCCAGCAGCCAATTCCAGGGGGCTGAAGCTTTCTTT	CASSQFQGAEAFF	TRBJ1-1	TRBD1	.	TRBV3-1/TRBV3-2
TGCGCCAGCAGCCAAGGAGGGGGGACAGGGGGTTACACCTTC	CASSQGGGTGGYTF	TRBJ1-2	TRBD1	.	TRBV4-3
TGTGCCAGCAGCCCGGGGGGGTGGGACACAGGCTACGAGCAGTACTTC	CASSPGGWDTGYEQYF	TRBJ2-7	TRBD2	.	TRBV7-2
TGTGCCAGCAGCTTAGGAACTGGACTCACGAACGAGCAGTACTTC	CASSLGTGLTNEQYF	TRBJ2-7	.	.	TRBV7-9
TGTGCCAGTGTCAGCTCCAACTACGCCGGGGAGCTGTTTTTT	CASVSSNYAGELFF	TRBJ2-2	.	few	TRBV19
TGTGCCAGCAGTTACTCGACGGGGTTCACTGAAGCTTTCTTT	CASSYSTGFTEAFF	TRBJ1-1	.	few	TRBV6-5
TGCGCCAGCAGCCAAGAAGCGAGTAGCTACGAGCAGTACTTC	CASSQEASSYEQYF	TRBJ2-7	.	.	TRBV4-1
TGTGCCAGTAGTATAGATCATGAGCGGCCAGGCACAGATACGCAGTATTTT	CASSIDHERPGTDTQYF	TRBJ2-3	.	.	TRBV19
TGTGCCAGCACCGAATTAACAGGGGTGGGCTACGAGCAGTACTTC	CASTELTGVGYEQYF	TRBJ2-7	TRBD1	.	TRBV28
TGTGCAGTAGAGGGGGCAGATACGCAGTATTTT	CAVEGADTQYF	TRBJ2-3	.	.	TRBV7-2
TGTGCCAGCAGGGGGCGTCGGGACAGGGAGACTGAAGCTTTCTTT	CASRGRRDRETEAFF	TRBJ1-1	TRBD1	.	TRBV6-5
TGTGCCAGCAGCTTAACGGACAGGGGAATTTACGAGCAGTACTTC	CASSLTDRGIYEQYF	TRBJ2-7	TRBD1	.	TRBV11-2
TGTGCCAGTAGTGCGACAGGTTATTATGGCTACACCTTC	CASSATGYYGYTF	TRBJ1-2	.	few	TRBV19
TGTGCCAGCAGTTTACAGGGAGGGGATGGCTACACCTTC	CASSLQGGDGYTF	TRBJ1-2	.	.	TRBV6-5
TGCGCCAGCAGCCAAGAGTATGGAGCCTACACTGAAGCTTTCTTT	CASSQEYGAYTEAFF	TRBJ1-1	.	.	TRBV4-1
TGTGCCAGCAGCACAACTAGCGGAGGGGGGGAGACCCAGTACTTC	CASSTTSGGGETQYF	TRBJ2-5	TRBD2	once	TRBV7-9
TGCGCCAGCAGCGGGACAGCGGAGAAAACGCAGTATTTT	CASSGTAEKTQYF	TRBJ2-3	TRBD1	.	TRBV4-3
TGTGCCAGCAGTTTAGAATTCCAGGATGAAGCTTTCTTT	CASSLEFQDEAFF	TRBJ1-1	.	.	TRBV12-3/TRBV12-4